The entry below describes one T cell receptor beta chain. These data are taken from a study of OX40 agonist ivuxolimab in advanced cancers. The protocol was immunoSEQ multiplex PCR, while the TCRdb copy is restricted to in-frame clones and leaves out a portion. This sample has about 78,000 clones, with around 86% found just once. V gave up 10 bases and J gave up 6 bases; unmatched junction bases: 9. Germline loops: CDR1 ENHRY, CDR2 SYGVKD. The CDR3 length is 15 residues. The starting material was CD4+ or CD8+ T cells sorted from blood, obtained in a trial of the OX40 agonist ivuxolimab. The rearrangement uses TRBV10-3 and TRBJ2-2, with 12 bases fitting TRBD2. The source of this sequence is an adult with an advanced solid tumor such as melanoma, head and neck, liver or kidney cancer. CDR3 in DNA: TGTGCCAGCGGAGACCTAGCGGGAGGGCCCGGGGAGCTGTTTTTT. Its protein is CASGDLAGGPGELFF.